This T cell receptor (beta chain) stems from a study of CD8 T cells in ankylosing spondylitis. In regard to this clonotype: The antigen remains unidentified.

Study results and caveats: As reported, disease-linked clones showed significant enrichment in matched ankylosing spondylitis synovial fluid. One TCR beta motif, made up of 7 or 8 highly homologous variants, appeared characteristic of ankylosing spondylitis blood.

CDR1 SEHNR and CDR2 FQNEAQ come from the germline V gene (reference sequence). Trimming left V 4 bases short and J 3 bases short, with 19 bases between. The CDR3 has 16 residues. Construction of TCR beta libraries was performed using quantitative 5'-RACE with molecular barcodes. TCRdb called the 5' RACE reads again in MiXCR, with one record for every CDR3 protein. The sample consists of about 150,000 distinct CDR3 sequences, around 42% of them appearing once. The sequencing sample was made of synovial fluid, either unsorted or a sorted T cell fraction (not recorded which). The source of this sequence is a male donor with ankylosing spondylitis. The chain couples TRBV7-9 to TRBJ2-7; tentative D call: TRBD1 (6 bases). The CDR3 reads CASSSTSRGINYEQYF. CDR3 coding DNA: TGTGCCAGCAGCTCCACCTCCAGGGGAATCAACTACGAGCAGTACTTC.